This T cell receptor (beta chain) was obtained from a study of post-analysis software for immune sequencing data. The study, taken as a whole, reports: Patients had higher frequencies than controls of a handful of TRBV segments, including TRBV5-6, TRBV5-1 and TRBV20-1.

CDR1 and CDR2 (germline): DFQATT, SNEGSKA (reference sequence). Losses at the gene ends were 0 bases for V and 0 bases for J; bases not matched to a gene: 5. CDR3 length: 16 residues. Unique molecular identifiers tagged the TCR beta cDNA libraries. One entry per CDR3 protein results from TCRdb running MiXCR on the PCR reads. In the table there are about 760,000 distinct CDR3 sequences, 25% to 30% of which are singletons. This clonotype was counted between two and nine times. Its antigen remains unknown. The chain uses TRBV20-1 and TRBJ2-3; 8 nucleotides line up with TRBD1. The receptor was derived from a girl aged 10-17 years with multiple sclerosis. The specimen was blood. The CDR3 DNA reads as TGCAGTGCTAGAGACCGGGACAGGTTAAGCACAGATACGCAGTATTTT. Its protein product is CSARDRDRLSTDTQYF.